One TCR beta chain is described in this entry. Its target is unknown. TCRdb processed the reads anew with MiXCR; each CDR3 protein has one entry. The sample consists of 450,000 to 600,000 distinct CDR3 sequences, approximately 42% of them appearing once. The germline V gene has CDR1 LGHNA and CDR2 YNFKEQ. Trimming pared 1 base from V and 0 bases from J, leaving 7 bases between. The CDR3 length is 15 residues. The data derive from a study of T cell repertoires in cytomegalovirus infection. About the research overall: The authors used CMV epitopes that were HLA-C-restricted (recently identified) and HLA-B-restricted (well studied). It was the public TCR beta signatures that indicated both CMV infection and matching HLA type. Study-wide findings and caveats: Summed public TCR beta family frequency identified CMV carriers bearing the relevant HLA. CMV-specific HLA-C-restricted TCR beta clonotypes dominated the ex vivo response.

The TCR comes from a human donor in good health (CMV status not recorded). Some clones in this sample may be carry-over from other donors' samples. Sequencing used cultured PBMCs, obtained from culture after CMV antigen stimulation. The V and J genes are TRBV4-2 and TRBJ1-3; D gene unclear. CDR3 coding DNA: TGTGCCAGCAGCCAAGCACACTACTCTGGAAACACCATATATTTT. The encoded protein is CASSQAHYSGNTIYF.